This TCR beta chain was retrieved from a study of blood T cell repertoires in COVID-19. About the research overall: T cells, B-cell-depleted T cells, or PBMCs supplied cDNA or gDNA.

Sequencing used immunoSEQ multiplex PCR; TCRdb keeps in-frame clones, though not all of them. Found here are 110,000 to 150,000 clones, 88% of them singletons; the top ten hold approximately 1.5%. The germline V gene encodes CDR1 LNHDA and CDR2 SQIVND (reference sequence). The CDR3 covers 16 residues. J gave up 0 bases and V 5 bases, and 7 bases lay outside the gene matches. Sequenced material: peripheral blood. This sequence joins TRBV19 and TRBJ1-5, with 7 bases identical to TRBD1. The source of this sequence is a woman in her fifties or sixties with acute or convalescent COVID-19. CDR3 residues: CASSLGTVHSNQPQHF. CDR3 in DNA: TGTGCCAGTAGTCTCGGGACAGTTCATAGCAATCAGCCCCAGCATTTT. Together with reference TRBV19 and TRBJ1-5, the CDR3 gives the full variable domain: DGGITQSPKYLFRKEGQNVTLSCEQNLNHDAMYWYRQDPGQGLRLIYYSQIVNDFQKGDIAEGYSVSREKKESFPLTVTSAQKNPTAFYLCASSLGTVHSNQPQHFGDGTRLSIL.